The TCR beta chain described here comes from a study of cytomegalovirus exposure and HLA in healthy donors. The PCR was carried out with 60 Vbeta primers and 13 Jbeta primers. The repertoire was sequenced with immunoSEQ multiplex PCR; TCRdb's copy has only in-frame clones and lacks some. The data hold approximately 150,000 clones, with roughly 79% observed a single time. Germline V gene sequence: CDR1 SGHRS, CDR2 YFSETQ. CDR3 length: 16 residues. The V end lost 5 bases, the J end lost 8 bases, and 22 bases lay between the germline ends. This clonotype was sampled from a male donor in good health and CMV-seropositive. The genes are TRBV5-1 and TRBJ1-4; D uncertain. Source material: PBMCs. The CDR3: CASRQYEGSTWEKLFF. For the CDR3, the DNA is TGCGCCAGCAGGCAGTATGAGGGCTCTACGTGGGAAAAACTGTTTTTT.